This T cell receptor beta chain emerged from a study of regulatory T cells in long-lasting Graves disease. The overall study: Persistent Graves' disease required over 5 years of antithyroid drugs and positive TSH receptor antibodies. Study findings and constraints: Relative to new patients (around 1,000), persistent patients exhibited greater sharing of public clonotypes (around 2,700). Newly diagnosed patients had higher TCR diversity than persistent Graves' patients did.

With iRepertoire HTBI primers and Arm-PCR of CDR3 regions, TCR beta libraries were built. MiXCR was run by TCRdb on the multiplex PCR reads, yielding one entry per CDR3 protein. This sample carries around 450,000 distinct CDR3 sequences, approximately 21% of them seen once, and the ten largest clones take around 7%. The time point denotes: persistent/refractory GD, antithyroid drugs over 5 years with positive TRAb. The TCR library was prepared using RNA isolated from PBMCs. From each patient, approximately 9 milliliters of peripheral blood was drawn and collected into an EDTA anticoagulant tube. In its sample, this clonotype was seen a few times. What it binds is unknown. V lost 0 bases, J lost 3 bases, and 8 bases stayed unmatched. The germline V gene encodes CDR1 LGHDT and CDR2 YNNKEL (reference sequence). This CDR3 spans 17 amino acids.

The source is a female donor with Graves disease. V is TRBV3-1 and J is TRBJ2-5; 9 bases line up with TRBD2. The sequences come from peripheral blood mononuclear cells (PBMCs), collected when the disease was refractory, from a patient treated with antithyroid drugs. The CDR3 region has the DNA TGTGCCAGCAGCCAAGATATGCGCGGGAGGGCCGAAGAGACCCAGTACTTC. This sequence encodes CASSQDMRGRAEETQYF.